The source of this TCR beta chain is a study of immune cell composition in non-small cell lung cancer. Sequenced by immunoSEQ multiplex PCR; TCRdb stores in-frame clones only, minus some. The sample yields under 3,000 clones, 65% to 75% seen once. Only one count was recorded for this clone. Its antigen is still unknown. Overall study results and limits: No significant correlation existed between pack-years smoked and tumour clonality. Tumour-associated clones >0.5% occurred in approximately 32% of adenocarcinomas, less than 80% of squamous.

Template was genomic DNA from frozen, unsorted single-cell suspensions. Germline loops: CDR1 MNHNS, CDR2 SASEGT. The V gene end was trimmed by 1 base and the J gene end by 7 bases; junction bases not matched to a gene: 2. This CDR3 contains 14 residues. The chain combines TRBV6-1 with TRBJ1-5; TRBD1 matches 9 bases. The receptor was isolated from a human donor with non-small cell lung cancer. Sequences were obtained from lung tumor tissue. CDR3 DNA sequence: TGTGCCAGCAGTGAAGGGACAGGGGTCCAGCCCCAGCATTTT. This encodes CASSEGTGVQPQHF.